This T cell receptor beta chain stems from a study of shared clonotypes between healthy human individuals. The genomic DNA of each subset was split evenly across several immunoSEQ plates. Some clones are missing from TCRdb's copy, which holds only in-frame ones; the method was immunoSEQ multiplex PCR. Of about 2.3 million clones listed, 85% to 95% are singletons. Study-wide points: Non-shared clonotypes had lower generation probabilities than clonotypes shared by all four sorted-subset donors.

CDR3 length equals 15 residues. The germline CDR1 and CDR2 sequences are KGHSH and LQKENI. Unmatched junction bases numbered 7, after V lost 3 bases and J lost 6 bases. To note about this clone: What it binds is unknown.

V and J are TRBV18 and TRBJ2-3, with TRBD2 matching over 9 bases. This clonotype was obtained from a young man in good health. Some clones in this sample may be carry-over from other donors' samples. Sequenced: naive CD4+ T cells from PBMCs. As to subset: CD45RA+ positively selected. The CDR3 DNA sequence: TGTGCCAGCTCACCTCTAGCGGGACAGTTGGATACGCAGTATTTT. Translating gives CASSPLAGQLDTQYF.